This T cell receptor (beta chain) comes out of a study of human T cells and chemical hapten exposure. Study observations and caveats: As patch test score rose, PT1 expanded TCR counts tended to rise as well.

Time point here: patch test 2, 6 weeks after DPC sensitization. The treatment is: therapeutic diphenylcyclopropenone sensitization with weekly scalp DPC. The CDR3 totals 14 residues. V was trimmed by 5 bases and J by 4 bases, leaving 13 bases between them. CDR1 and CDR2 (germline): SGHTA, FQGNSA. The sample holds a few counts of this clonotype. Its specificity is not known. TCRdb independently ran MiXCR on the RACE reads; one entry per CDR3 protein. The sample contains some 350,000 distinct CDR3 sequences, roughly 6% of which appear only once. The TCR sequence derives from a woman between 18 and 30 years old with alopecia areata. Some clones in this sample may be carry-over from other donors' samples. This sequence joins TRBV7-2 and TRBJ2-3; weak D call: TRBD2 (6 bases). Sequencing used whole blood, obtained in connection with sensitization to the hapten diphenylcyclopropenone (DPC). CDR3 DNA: TGTGCCAGCAGCCCTCCTAGCGTTTCAGATACGCAGTATTTT. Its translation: CASSPPSVSDTQYF. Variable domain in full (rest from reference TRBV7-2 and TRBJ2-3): GAGVSQSPSNKVTEKGKDVELRCDPISGHTALYWYRQSLGQGLEFLIYFQGNSAPDKSGLPSDRFSAERTGGSVSTLTIQRTQQEDSAVYLCASSPPSVSDTQYFGPGTRLTVL.